This TCR beta chain was profiled in a study of T cells in Graves' hyperthyroidism and ophthalmopathy. The germline V gene encodes CDR1 DFQATT and CDR2 SNEGSKA (reference sequence). This CDR3 has 13 amino acids. V lost 2 bases to trimming and J lost 0 bases, with 6 bases between them. RNA transcripts gave rise to amplified TCR beta CDR3 regions. The HTBI primer set was used in a first-round RT-PCR of the TCR CDR3. TCRdb redid the calling of the multiplex PCR reads with MiXCR, one entry per CDR3 protein. The table records about 200,000 distinct CDR3 sequences, under 20% of them present only once. This clonotype was detected ten times or more.

This receptor was obtained from a man in his fifties or sixties with Graves' hyperthyroidism. This chain links TRBV20-1 with TRBJ2-3; D is unresolved. The sample taken for sequencing was blood. The DNA of the CDR3 is TGCAGTGCTAGACTAACTAGCACAGATACGCAGTATTTT. It yields the protein CSARLTSTDTQYF.